Each of the 8 T cell receptor beta chains below was sequenced from the same sample in a study of PD-1 blockade in classical Hodgkin lymphoma. Data came from immunoSEQ multiplex PCR; TCRdb stores just in-frame clones and leaves some out. The table records under 15,000 clones, around 82% of them present only once. Relapses following autologous stem cell transplantation were seen in all patients, with brentuximab vedotin exposure varying. The material sequenced was peripheral blood mononuclear cells (PBMCs), taken at baseline. The receptors originated from a human donor with classical Hodgkin lymphoma.

This clone was seen more than once but under ten times. This sequence joins TRBV12-5 and TRBJ2-7, with D possibly called TRBD1 or TRBD2 (7 bases each). This CDR3 contains 16 residues. Trimming cost V 3 bases and J 4 bases, with 19 bases left between them. Germline CDR1 LGHNT, CDR2 FRNRAP. The CDR3 DNA reads TGTGCTAGTGGTTTTATTCTGGGAGGGGGCGAATACGAGCAGTACTTC. Its translation: CASGFILGGGEYEQYF.

This chain connects TRBV5-4 to TRBJ2-4; 8 bases map to TRBD1. Germline trimming cut 4 bases from V and 0 bases from J; bases unmatched to any gene: 6. The length of the CDR3 is 16 residues. Germline V gene lookup returns CDR1 SGHNT and CDR2 YYREEE (reference sequence). CDR3 nucleotide sequence: TGTGCCAGCAGCCTGCAGGGGACAGGAGCCAAAAACATTCAGTACTTC. It encodes CASSLQGTGAKNIQYF.

V gene TRBV29-1 combines with J gene TRBJ2-7; 8 bases are a match to TRBD1. V dropped 5 bases and J dropped 6; count of bases not matched to a gene: 9. The CDR3 runs to 13 residues. Germline V gives CDR1 SQVTM, CDR2 ANQGSEA. This CDR3 reads CSVWTGPGGEQYF. The CDR3 nucleotides read TGCAGCGTTTGGACAGGGCCCGGCGGCGAGCAGTACTTC.

The chain combines TRBV27 with TRBJ2-3; 9 bases line up with TRBD2. CDR3 length equals 14 residues. Germline V gene data show CDR1 as MNHEY and CDR2 as SMNVEV (reference sequence). Trimming at V came to 4 bases and at J to 6 bases, leaving 5 bases not matched to a gene. The CDR3, as DNA: TGTGCCAGCAGTTGGGCTAGCGGGGACGATACGCAGTATTTT. Translating gives CASSWASGDDTQYF.

This clone came up once. V usage is TRBV28 and J usage is TRBJ1-4; TRBD1 agrees at 7 bases. V lost 5 bases, J lost 7 bases, and 10 bases stayed unmatched. This CDR3 spans 15 amino acids. The germline V gene has CDR1 MDHEN and CDR2 SYDVKM. As DNA, the CDR3 is TGTGCCAGCAGTCCCAGACAGGGTTGGGGTGAAAAACTGTTTTTT. Translation: CASSPRQGWGEKLFF.

This chain uses TRBV7-9 with TRBJ2-6; D gene ambiguous. V lost 1 base, J lost 0 bases, and 7 bases lay in between. CDR1 is SEHNR, CDR2 FQNEAQ, per germline (reference sequence). This CDR3 spans 16 amino acids. The CDR3 DNA reads TGTGCCAGCAGCTTAGGCAAAGGCTCTGGGGCCAACGTCCTGACTTTC. This sequence encodes CASSLGKGSGANVLTF.

This sequence joins TRBV28 and TRBJ1-5; D may be TRBD1 (6 bases). The CDR3 runs 15 residues. Germline CDR1 and CDR2: MDHEN and SYDVKM. V lost 6 bases and J 3 bases, leaving 15 bases between the germline ends. CDR3: CASSIGTQLNQPQHF. CDR3 DNA: TGTGCCAGCAGCATCGGGACACAACTCAATCAGCCCCAGCATTTT. Complete variable domain (other parts from reference TRBV28 and TRBJ1-5): DVKVTQSSRYLVKRTGEKVFLECVQDMDHENMFWYRQDPGLGLRLIYFSYDVKMKEKGDIPEGYSVSREKKERFSLILESASTNQTSMYLCASSIGTQLNQPQHFGDGTRLSIL.

The chain uses TRBV29-1 and TRBJ1-1, with D unclear. CDR3 length equals 14 residues. The germline CDR1 and CDR2 sequences are SQVTM and ANQGSEA. Trimming removed 0 bases at V and 2 bases at J, with 10 bases between. CDR3 nucleotide sequence: TGCAGCGTTGAAGAGAGTGCAGTTAACACTGAAGCTTTCTTT. Its protein product is CSVEESAVNTEAFF.